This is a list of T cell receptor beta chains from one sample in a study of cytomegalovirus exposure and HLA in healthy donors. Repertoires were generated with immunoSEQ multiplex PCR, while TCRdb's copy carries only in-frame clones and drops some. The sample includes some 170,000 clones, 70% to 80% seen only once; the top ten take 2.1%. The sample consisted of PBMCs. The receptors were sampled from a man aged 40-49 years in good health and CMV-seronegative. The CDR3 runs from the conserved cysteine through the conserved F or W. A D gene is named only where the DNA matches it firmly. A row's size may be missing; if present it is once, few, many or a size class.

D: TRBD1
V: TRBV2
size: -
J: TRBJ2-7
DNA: TGTGCCAGCAGTGGGGGACAGGGGACCCACGAGCAGTACTTC
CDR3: CASSGGQGTHEQYF

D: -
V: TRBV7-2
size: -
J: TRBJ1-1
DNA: TGTGCCAGCAGCCAGGGCACTGAAGCTTTCTTT
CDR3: CASSQGTEAFF

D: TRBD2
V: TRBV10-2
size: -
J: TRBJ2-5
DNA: TGCGCCAGCAGTATCGGGACTAGCACTTCGCAAGAGACCCAGTACTTC
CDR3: CASSIGTSTSQETQYF

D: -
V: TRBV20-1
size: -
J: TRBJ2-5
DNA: TGCAGTGCTAGGGGAGGGACCCAGTACTTC
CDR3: CSARGGTQYF

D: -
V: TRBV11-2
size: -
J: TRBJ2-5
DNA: TGTGCCAGCTCCTATTCGGCGGGGGAGACCCAGTACTTC
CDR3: CASSYSAGETQYF

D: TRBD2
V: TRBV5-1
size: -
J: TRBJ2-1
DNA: TGCGCCAGCAGCCCTAGCGGGACCGTCAATGAGCAGTTCTTC
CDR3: CASSPSGTVNEQFF

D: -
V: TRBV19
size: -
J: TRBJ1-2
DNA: TGTGCCAGTAGTATTGCGGCGACGGGCTACACCTTC
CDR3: CASSIAATGYTF

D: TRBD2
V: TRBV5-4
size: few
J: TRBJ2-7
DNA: TGTGCCAGCAGCTCTCCGGGACTAGCGGGATCCGAGCAGTACTTC
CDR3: CASSSPGLAGSEQYF

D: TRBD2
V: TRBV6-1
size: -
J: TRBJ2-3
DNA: TGTGCCAGCAGTGTTAGACTAGCGGGAGGCGGAGATACGCAGTATTTT
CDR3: CASSVRLAGGGDTQYF

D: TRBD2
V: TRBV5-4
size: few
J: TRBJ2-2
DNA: TGTGCCAGCACCTTGCTAGCGGGGTCAACCGGGGAGCTGTTTTTT
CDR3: CASTLLAGSTGELFF

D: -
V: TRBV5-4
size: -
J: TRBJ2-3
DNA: TGTGCCAGCAGGCTTGGGTGGCGGCAAGACACAGATACGCAGTATTTT
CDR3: CASRLGWRQDTDTQYF

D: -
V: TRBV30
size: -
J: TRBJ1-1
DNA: TGTGCCTGGACCCTCAGGGGTTCGGACACTGAAGCTTTCTTT
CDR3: CAWTLRGSDTEAFF

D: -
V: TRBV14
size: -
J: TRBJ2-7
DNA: TGTGCCAGCAAGGGGACATCTGACTCCTACGAGCAGTACTTC
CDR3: CASKGTSDSYEQYF

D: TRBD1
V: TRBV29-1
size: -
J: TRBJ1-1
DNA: TGCAGCGTTGCCAGACAGGGCTTGAACACTGAAGCTTTCTTT
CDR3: CSVARQGLNTEAFF

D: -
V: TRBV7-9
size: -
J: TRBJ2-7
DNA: TGTGCCAGCAGCCACAACCAGGGTAGCGAGCAGTACTTC
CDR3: CASSHNQGSEQYF

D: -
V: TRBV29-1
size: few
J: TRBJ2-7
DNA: TGCAGCGTCGCCCAGGGGGTCAGGGGAGGAGAGCAGTACTTC
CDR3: CSVAQGVRGGEQYF

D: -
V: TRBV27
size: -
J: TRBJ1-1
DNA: TGTGCCAGCAGTTTGTCAGGGGCGGGAGGGATCGCGGCATTCTTT
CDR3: CASSLSGAGGIAAFF

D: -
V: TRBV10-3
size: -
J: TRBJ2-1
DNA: TGTGCCATCAGTGAGAGGGACTCGGATGAGCAGTTCTTC
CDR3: CAISERDSDEQFF

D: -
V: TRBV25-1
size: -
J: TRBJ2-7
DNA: TGTGCCAGCAGTGAACAGGGATTGAACGGCGAGCAGTACTTC
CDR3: CASSEQGLNGEQYF

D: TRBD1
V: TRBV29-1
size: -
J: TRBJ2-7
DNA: TGCAGCGTTGTAGAACAGGGGGCGGGCGAGCAGTACTTC
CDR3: CSVVEQGAGEQYF

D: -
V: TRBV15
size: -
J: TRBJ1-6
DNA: TGTGCCACCAGCAGAGGCGGCCAAAGCTATTCACCCCTCCACTTT
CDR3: CATSRGGQSYSPLHF

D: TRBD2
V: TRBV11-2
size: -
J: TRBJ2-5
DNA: TGTGCCAGCAGCCCCCGGACTAGCGGAGAGACCCAGTACTTC
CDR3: CASSPRTSGETQYF

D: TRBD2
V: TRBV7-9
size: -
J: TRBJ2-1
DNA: TGTGCCAGCAGCTTTATGACTAGCGCACGAAACTATGAGCAGTTCTTC
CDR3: CASSFMTSARNYEQFF

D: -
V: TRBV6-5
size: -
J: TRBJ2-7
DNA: TGTGCCAGCAGGGACAGTAATTCCGACGAGCAGTACTTC
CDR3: CASRDSNSDEQYF

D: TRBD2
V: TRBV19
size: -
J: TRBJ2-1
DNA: TGTGCCAGTAGCCCGGTTCGGGGACTAGGTTCCAATGAGCAGTTCTTC
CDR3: CASSPVRGLGSNEQFF

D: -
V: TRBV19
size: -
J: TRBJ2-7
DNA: TGTGCCAGTAGTATGGGCACACCCTACGAGCAGTACTTC
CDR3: CASSMGTPYEQYF

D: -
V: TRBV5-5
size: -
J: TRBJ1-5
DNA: TGTGCCAGCAGCACGCGGGTAACGGGCAATCAGCCCCAGCATTTT
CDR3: CASSTRVTGNQPQHF

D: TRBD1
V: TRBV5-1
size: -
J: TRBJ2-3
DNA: TGCGCCAGCAGCTTCCAACAGGGGACCACAGATACGCAGTATTTT
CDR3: CASSFQQGTTDTQYF

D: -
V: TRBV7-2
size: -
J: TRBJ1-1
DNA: TGTGCCAGCAGCACACATCCCGGGGGCACTGAAGCTTTCTTT
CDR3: CASSTHPGGTEAFF

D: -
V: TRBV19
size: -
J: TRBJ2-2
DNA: TGTGCCACCCAGGGGTCGAACACCGGGGAGCTGTTTTTT
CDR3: CATQGSNTGELFF

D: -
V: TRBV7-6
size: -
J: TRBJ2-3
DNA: TGTGCCAGCAGCCGAAGTGACTACAACACAGATACGCAGTATTTT
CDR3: CASSRSDYNTDTQYF

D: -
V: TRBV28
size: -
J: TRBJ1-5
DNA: TGTGCCAGCGGGCAGGGTAATCAGCCCCAGCATTTT
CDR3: CASGQGNQPQHF

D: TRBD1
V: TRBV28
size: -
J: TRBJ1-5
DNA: TGTGCCAGCCTGGACAGGGCGACTAAAGGCAATCAGCCCCAGCATTTT
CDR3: CASLDRATKGNQPQHF

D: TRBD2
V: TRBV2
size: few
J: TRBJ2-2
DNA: TGTGCCAGCAAACCCCTGGGTGGGGGGGCCGGGGAGCTGTTTTTT
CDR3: CASKPLGGGAGELFF

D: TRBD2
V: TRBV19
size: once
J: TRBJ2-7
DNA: TGTGCCAGTAGAATTCGGGACTATCTTACCTACGAGCAGTACTTC
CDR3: CASRIRDYLTYEQYF

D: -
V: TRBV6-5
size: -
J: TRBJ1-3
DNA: TGTGCCAGCAGACTAGACGAAAACACCATATATTTT
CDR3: CASRLDENTIYF

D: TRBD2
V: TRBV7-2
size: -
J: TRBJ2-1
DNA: TGTGCCAGCAGCAAATGGGAGGCGGGAGGACAGACTAGGGTGCAGTTCTTC
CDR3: CASSKWEAGGQTRVQFF

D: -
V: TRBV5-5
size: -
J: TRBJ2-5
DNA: TGTGCCAGCAGCGGACACACGCCGGAGGAGACCCAGTACTTC
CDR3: CASSGHTPEETQYF

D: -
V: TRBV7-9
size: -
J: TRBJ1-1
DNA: TGTGCCAGCAGCTTACGGGAATTGAACACTGAAGCTTTCTTT
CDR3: CASSLRELNTEAFF

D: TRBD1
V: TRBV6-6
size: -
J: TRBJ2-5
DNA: TGTGCCAGCAGTTACGCACCGGGACAGGGGGTACAGACCCAGTACTTC
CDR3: CASSYAPGQGVQTQYF

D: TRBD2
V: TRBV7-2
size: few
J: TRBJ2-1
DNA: TGTGCCAGCAGCGCACCACTAGCGGGAGTACCGCAGTTCTTC
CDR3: CASSAPLAGVPQFF

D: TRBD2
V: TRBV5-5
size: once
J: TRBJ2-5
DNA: TGTGCCAGCAGCTTGTTTCTAGCGGGGGGTACAGAGACCCAGTACTTC
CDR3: CASSLFLAGGTETQYF

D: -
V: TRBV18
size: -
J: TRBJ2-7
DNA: TGTGCCAGCTCACCTCAGAACCCCTCCTACGAGCAGTACTTC
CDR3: CASSPQNPSYEQYF

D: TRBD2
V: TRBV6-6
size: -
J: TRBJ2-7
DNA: TGTGCCAGCAGCGAACGAGCGGGATCCTACGAGCAGTACTTC
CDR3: CASSERAGSYEQYF

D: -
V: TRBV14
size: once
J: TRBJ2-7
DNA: TGTGCCAGCAGCCAAGATTGGGCGAGCTCCTACGAGCAGTACTTC
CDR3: CASSQDWASSYEQYF

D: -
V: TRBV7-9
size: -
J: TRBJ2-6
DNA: TGTGCCAGCAGCCCAGCCGCGCGGGATGGGGCCAACGTCCTGACTTTC
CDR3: CASSPAARDGANVLTF

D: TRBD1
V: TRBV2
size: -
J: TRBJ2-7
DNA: TGTGCCAGCATTAGGCAGGGGGCTGGGGAGCAGTACTTC
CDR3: CASIRQGAGEQYF

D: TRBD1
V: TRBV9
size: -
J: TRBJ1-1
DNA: TGTGCCAGCAGCGTAAAAGGGGGCAGTACTGAAGCTTTCTTT
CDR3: CASSVKGGSTEAFF

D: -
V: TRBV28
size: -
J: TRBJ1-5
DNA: TGTGCCAGCAGTTTAACGGGATCCGGCAATCAGCCCCAGCATTTT
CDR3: CASSLTGSGNQPQHF

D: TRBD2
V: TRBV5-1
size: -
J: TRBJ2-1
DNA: TGCGCCAGCAGCTTGGGCGGGAGCGGGAATGAGCAGTTCTTC
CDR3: CASSLGGSGNEQFF